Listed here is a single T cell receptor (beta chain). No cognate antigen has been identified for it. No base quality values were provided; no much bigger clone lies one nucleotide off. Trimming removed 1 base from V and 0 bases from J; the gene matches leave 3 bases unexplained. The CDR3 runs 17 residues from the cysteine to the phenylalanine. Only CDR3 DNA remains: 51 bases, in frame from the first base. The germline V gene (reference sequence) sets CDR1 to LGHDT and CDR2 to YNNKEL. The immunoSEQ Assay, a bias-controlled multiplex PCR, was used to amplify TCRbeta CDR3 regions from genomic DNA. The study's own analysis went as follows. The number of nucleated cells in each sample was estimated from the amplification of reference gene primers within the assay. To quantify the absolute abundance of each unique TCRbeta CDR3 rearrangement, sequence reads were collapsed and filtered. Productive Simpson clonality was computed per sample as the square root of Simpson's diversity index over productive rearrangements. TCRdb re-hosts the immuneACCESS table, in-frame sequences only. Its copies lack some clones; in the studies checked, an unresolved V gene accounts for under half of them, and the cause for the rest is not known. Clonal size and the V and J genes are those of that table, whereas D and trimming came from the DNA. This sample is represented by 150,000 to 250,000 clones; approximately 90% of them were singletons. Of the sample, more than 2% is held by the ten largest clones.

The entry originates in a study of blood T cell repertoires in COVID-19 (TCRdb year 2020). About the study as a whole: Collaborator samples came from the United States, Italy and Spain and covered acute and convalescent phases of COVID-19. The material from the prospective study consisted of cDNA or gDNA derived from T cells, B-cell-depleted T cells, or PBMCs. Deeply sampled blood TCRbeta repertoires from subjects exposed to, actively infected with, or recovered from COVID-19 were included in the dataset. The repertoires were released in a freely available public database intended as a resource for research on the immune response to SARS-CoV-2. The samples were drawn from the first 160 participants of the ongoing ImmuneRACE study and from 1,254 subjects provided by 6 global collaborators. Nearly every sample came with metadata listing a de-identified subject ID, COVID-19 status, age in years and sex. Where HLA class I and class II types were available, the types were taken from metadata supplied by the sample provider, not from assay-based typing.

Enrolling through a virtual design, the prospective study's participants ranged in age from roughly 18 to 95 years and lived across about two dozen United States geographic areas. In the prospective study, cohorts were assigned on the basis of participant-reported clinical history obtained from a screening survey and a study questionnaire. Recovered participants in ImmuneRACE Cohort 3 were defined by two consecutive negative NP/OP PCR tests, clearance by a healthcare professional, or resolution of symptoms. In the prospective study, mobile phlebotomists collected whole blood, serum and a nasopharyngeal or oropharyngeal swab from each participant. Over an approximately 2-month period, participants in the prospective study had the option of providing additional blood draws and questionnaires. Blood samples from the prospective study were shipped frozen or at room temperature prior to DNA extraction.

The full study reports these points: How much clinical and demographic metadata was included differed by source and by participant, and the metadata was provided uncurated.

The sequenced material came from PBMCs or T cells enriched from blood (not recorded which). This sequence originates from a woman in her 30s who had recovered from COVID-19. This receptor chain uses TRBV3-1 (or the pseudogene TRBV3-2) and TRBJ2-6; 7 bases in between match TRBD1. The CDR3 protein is CASSQGTGHSGANVLTF. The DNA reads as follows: TGTGCCAGCAGCCAAGGGACAGGCCACTCTGGGGCCAACGTCCTGACTTTC.